The 27 T cell receptor beta chains presented below share a single source sample, sequenced in a study of T cells after yellow fever vaccination. TCRdb independently ran MiXCR on the 5' RACE reads; one entry per CDR3 protein. The sample shows a few hundred thousand distinct CDR3 sequences, 11% of them seen only once. The sample was PBMCs, taken on the day of the first yellow fever vaccination. All receptors come from a man between 18 and 35 years old who received the YFV17D yellow fever vaccine.

The rearrangement uses TRBV27 and TRBJ1-2, with D hard to call. The germline CDR1 and CDR2 sequences are MNHEY and SMNVEV (reference sequence). V was shortened by 6 bases and J by 6 bases, with 14 bases between the two germline ends. The CDR3 length is 13 residues. Written as DNA, the CDR3 is TGTGCCAGCAGGGTCCCCGGGTCTAATGGCTACACCTTC. Its protein is CASRVPGSNGYTF.

This clonotype was seen only a few times. The chain combines TRBV6-1 with TRBJ2-7, with 8 positions matching TRBD1. The CDR3 is 14 residues long. V shed 6 bases and J 1 base; nucleotides not matched to a gene: 5. Germline V gene data show CDR1 as MNHNS and CDR2 as SASEGT. CDR3 sequence reads: CASRARDRSYEQYV. CDR3 DNA: TGTGCCAGCAGGGCTCGGGACAGGTCCTACGAGCAGTACGTC.

This clonotype has just a few counts. The chain combines TRBV4-1 with TRBJ2-5; tentatively, D is TRBD1 or TRBD2 (7 bases each). CDR1 MGHRA and CDR2 YSYEKL come from the germline V gene. The CDR3 consists of 18 residues. V was trimmed by 2 bases and J by 5 bases, leaving 24 bases between them. The CDR3 DNA reads TGCGCCAGCAGCCAACGTCAGTGGGCGGGGGAACAGGGGGAGACCCAGTACTTC. It encodes CASSQRQWAGEQGETQYF.

This clonotype has a handful of counts. The gene calls are TRBV28 and TRBJ2-5; 9 nucleotides align to TRBD2. Germline V gives CDR1 MDHEN, CDR2 SYDVKM. J gave up 6 bases and V 5 bases, and 10 bases lay outside the gene matches. The CDR3 spans 15 residues. The DNA of the CDR3 is TGTGCCAGCAGTCTGGAATTTGGACTAGCGAAGACCCAGTACTTC. It specifies CASSLEFGLAKTQYF. The whole variable domain, remainder taken from reference TRBV28 and TRBJ2-5, is DVKVTQSSRYLVKRTGEKVFLECVQDMDHENMFWYRQDPGLGLRLIYFSYDVKMKEKGDIPEGYSVSREKKERFSLILESASTNQTSMYLCASSLEFGLAKTQYFGPGTRLLVL.

This clonotype was counted between two and nine times. V and J are TRBV7-9 and TRBJ1-2, with D possibly being TRBD1 (5 bases). Germline CDR1 SEHNR, CDR2 FQNEAQ (reference sequence). With 1 base removed from V and 3 bases from J, the gap between germline ends came to 9 bases. The CDR3 length is 14 residues. The CDR3 protein is CASSLESRDYGYTF. The DNA of the CDR3 is TGTGCCAGCAGCTTAGAAAGCAGGGACTATGGCTACACCTTC. Complete variable domain (other parts from reference TRBV7-9 and TRBJ1-2): DTGVSQNPRHKITKRGQNVTFRCDPISEHNRLYWYRQTLGQGPEFLTYFQNEAQLEKSRLLSDRFSAERPKGSFSTLEIQRTEQGDSAMYLCASSLESRDYGYTFGSGTRLTVV.

This clonotype was observed a few times. The chain couples TRBV18 to TRBJ2-5; no firm D call. CDR1 is KGHSH and CDR2 is LQKENI in the germline V gene. This CDR3 region has 12 residues. V lost 3 bases, J lost 4 bases, and 6 bases lay in between. The CDR3 loop is CASSPRPETQYF. The CDR3 DNA follows: TGTGCCAGCTCACCGCGACCAGAGACCCAGTACTTC. Supplemented by reference TRBV18 and TRBJ2-5, the full variable domain reads NAGVMQNPRHLVRRRGQEARLRCSPMKGHSHVYWYRQLPEEGLKFMVYLQKENIIDESGMPKERFSAEFPKEGPSILRIQQVVRGDSAAYFCASSPRPETQYFGPGTRLLVL.

This clonotype was found a few times. The V call is TRBV6-2 or TRBV6-3, the J call TRBJ2-5; D unresolved. The V gene lost 2 bases and the J gene lost 1 base, with 8 bases spanning the gap. CDR1 and CDR2 (germline): MNHEY, SVGEGT. The CDR3 sequence is 14 residues long. Written as DNA, the CDR3 is TGTGCCAGCAGTTACCGACCTCTCCAAGAGACCCAGTACTTC. It encodes CASSYRPLQETQYF.

This clonotype occurred many times. This rearrangement joins TRBV5-1 to TRBJ2-5; 9 nucleotides align to TRBD1. This CDR3 region has 14 residues. Germline trimming cut 4 bases from V and 3 bases from J; bases unmatched to any gene: 4. Germline assignment: CDR1 SGHRS and CDR2 YFSETQ. CDR3 coding DNA: TGCGCCAGCAGCCCCGGACAGGGGAAAGAGACCCAGTACTTC. It yields the protein CASSPGQGKETQYF.

This clonotype was seen more than once but under ten times. The rearrangement uses TRBV6-5 and TRBJ1-2; a weak D match, TRBD1 (6 bases). V lost 2 bases to trimming and J lost 4 bases, with 11 bases between them. CDR3 length: 14 residues. Per the germline V gene, CDR1 is MNHEY and CDR2 is SVGAGI. Here the CDR3 reads CASSYREGVYGYTF. For the CDR3, the DNA is TGTGCCAGCAGTTACCGGGAGGGGGTCTATGGCTACACCTTC.

This clonotype has a handful of counts. This chain uses TRBV27 with TRBJ2-3; 13 nucleotides line up with TRBD2. Trimming took 5 bases from V and 3 from J; bases not matched to a gene: 8. The germline gives CDR1 MNHEY, CDR2 SMNVEV (reference sequence). The CDR3 length is 17 residues. This CDR3 reads CASSRRAGLAGTDTQYF. The CDR3 DNA follows: TGTGCCAGCAGTCGACGGGCGGGACTAGCGGGGACAGATACGCAGTATTTT.

This clonotype turned up a few times. V is TRBV20-1 and J is TRBJ2-7, with 9 bases aligning to TRBD1. V lost 6 bases and J lost 3; bases outside the gene matches: 6. The CDR3 totals 13 residues. The germline CDR1 and CDR2 sequences are DFQATT and SNEGSKA (reference sequence). CDR3 coding DNA: TGCAGTGCGTCGACAGGGGGAGTCTACGAGCAGTACTTC. Translation gives CSASTGGVYEQYF.

This clonotype came up a few times. In DNA, the CDR3 is TGTGCCAGCAGCACTAGTCAACAGAGCTCCTATAATTCACCCCTCCACTTT. Translation gives CASSTSQQSSYNSPLHF. V gene TRBV7-9 combines with J gene TRBJ1-6; D is unresolved. This CDR3 is built from 17 residues. Trimming cost V 5 bases and J 0 bases, with 14 bases left between them. CDR1 and CDR2 (germline): SEHNR, FQNEAQ (reference sequence).

This clonotype was detected ten times or more. The chain combines TRBV7-2 with TRBJ2-7; 7 bases match TRBD1. Germline V gives CDR1 SGHTA, CDR2 FQGNSA. Trimming removed 0 bases from V and 4 bases from J; junction bases left unmatched: 6. CDR3 size: 15 residues. In DNA, the CDR3 is TGTGCCAGCAGCTTAGCGCAGGGGACAGAGTACGAGCAGTACGTC. Protein product: CASSLAQGTEYEQYV.

The chain combines TRBV27 with TRBJ1-6; a possible D gene is TRBD1 (5 bases). The germline V and J ends were trimmed by 4 bases and 9 bases, with 13 bases remaining between them. CDR3 length: 14 amino acids. Germline V CDR1 and CDR2: MNHEY, SMNVEV (reference sequence). CDR3 sequence: CASSSPGLGSPLHF. The CDR3 bases are TGTGCCAGCAGTTCCCCGGGACTTGGTTCACCCCTCCACTTT.

The rearrangement links TRBV29-1 to TRBJ2-7; D gene unclear. The CDR3 loop spans 8 amino acids. The V end lost 8 bases, the J end lost 6 bases, and 5 bases lay between the germline ends. Germline V gene lookup returns CDR1 SQVTM and CDR2 ANQGSEA. In nucleotides, the CDR3 is TGCAGCAACCCCGAGCAGTACGTC. The encoded protein is CSNPEQYV.

In regard to this clonotype: One end of the junction fails to match germline, which may point to a read error. This chain joins TRBV19 and TRBJ2-3; the match to TRBD2 covers 8 bases. The germline gives CDR1 LNHDA, CDR2 SQIVND (reference sequence). The CDR3 runs to 13 residues. DNA of the CDR3: TGTGCCAGTAGACGGGGGGGCGCAGATACGCATTATTTT. Translation gives CASRRGGADTHYF.

The CDR3 region has the DNA TGTGCCATCAGTGCCTCGACAGCACACACCGGGGAGCTGTTTTTT. Its translation: CAISASTAHTGELFF. The chain combines TRBV10-3 with TRBJ2-2; TRBD1 is a possible D gene (5 bases). Germline V CDR1 and CDR2: ENHRY, SYGVKD. Trimming removed 4 bases from V and 3 bases from J, with 12 bases in between. This CDR3 has 15 amino acids.

This clonotype occurred a few times. The rearrangement uses TRBV5-6 and TRBJ2-5; D is unresolved. CDR1 and CDR2 (germline): SGHDT, YYEEEE. Between the trimmed V and J ends, which lost 7 bases and 4 bases, there was a span of 17 bases. The CDR3 length is 14 residues. The CDR3 reads CASANQDLRETQYF. CDR3 nucleotide sequence: TGTGCCAGCGCTAACCAGGACCTAAGAGAGACCCAGTACTTC. Combining the CDR3 with reference TRBV5-6 and TRBJ2-5 gives the whole variable domain DAGVTQSPTHLIKTRGQQVTLRCSPKSGHDTVSWYQQALGQGPQFIFQYYEEEERQRGNFPDRFSGHQFPNYSSELNVNALLLGDSALYLCASANQDLRETQYFGPGTRLLVL.

There are a few counts of this clonotype. The junction departs from germline at one end; a sequencing error may be responsible. The CDR3 bases are TGTGCCAGCAATACGTGGGGACAGCCTTCCTTC. It encodes CASNTWGQPSF. The chain employs TRBV7-9 and TRBJ2-1, with 7 bases matching TRBD1. The CDR3 is made up of 11 amino acids. Germline CDR1 and CDR2: SEHNR and FQNEAQ (reference sequence). Complete variable domain (other parts from reference TRBV7-9 and TRBJ2-1): DTGVSQNPRHKITKRGQNVTFRCDPISEHNRLYWYRQTLGQGPEFLTYFQNEAQLEKSRLLSDRFSAERPKGSFSTLEIQRTEQGDSAMYLCASNTWGQPSFGPGTRLTVL.

This clonotype was observed many times. The chain carries TRBV29-1 and TRBJ1-1; D remains ambiguous. CDR1 and CDR2 from the germline V gene are SQVTM and ANQGSEA. This CDR3 is built from 14 residues. With 3 bases removed from V and 1 base from J, the gap between germline ends came to 12 bases. DNA of the CDR3: TGCAGCGTTGAGATAGGGATGGAGAACACTGAAGCTTTCTTT. Encoded protein: CSVEIGMENTEAFF.

This clonotype was recorded a few times. The rearrangement joins TRBV7-2 to TRBJ2-2; D may be TRBD1 (6 bases). V was cut by 5 bases and J by 7 bases, with 14 bases left in between. CDR1 is SGHTA and CDR2 is FQGNSA in the germline V gene. This CDR3 has 14 amino acids. The CDR3 here is CASSPQGRGGELFF. CDR3 nucleotide sequence: TGTGCCAGCAGCCCTCAGGGGCGCGGCGGGGAGCTGTTTTTT.

This rearrangement joins TRBV19 to TRBJ1-4; D call uncertain. This CDR3 is built from 15 residues. V lost 3 bases and J 5 bases, leaving 13 bases between the germline ends. Germline assignment: CDR1 LNHDA and CDR2 SQIVND (reference sequence). The CDR3 nucleotides read TGTGCCAGTAGTATCGGGCGTGGGAGAAATGAAAAACTGTTTTTT. Translating it yields CASSIGRGRNEKLFF.

This clonotype was picked up many times. The rearrangement links TRBV12-3 or TRBV12-4 to TRBJ2-3, with D unclear. Trimming cost V 7 bases and J 1 base, with 12 bases left between them. The CDR3 is 14 residues long. For the CDR3, the DNA is TGTGCCAGCACCAGACTGGTTGGCACAGATACGCAGTATTTT. Amino acids: CASTRLVGTDTQYF.

This chain uses TRBV9 with TRBJ2-5; the match to TRBD2 covers 8 bases. The CDR3 loop spans 16 amino acids. The J segment lost 1 base and the V segment lost 5 bases, leaving 10 bases of the junction unmatched. Germline CDR1 and CDR2: SGDLS and YYNGEE. The CDR3 reads CASSKGVAGTQETQYF. The DNA of the CDR3 is TGTGCCAGCAGTAAGGGGGTAGCGGGGACCCAAGAGACCCAGTACTTC.

The chain carries TRBV12-3 or TRBV12-4 and TRBJ1-1; D uncertain. Trimming left V 6 bases short and J 4 bases short, with 3 bases between. This CDR3 contains 10 residues. The CDR3 is CASSSTEAFF. The CDR3 nucleotides are TGTGCCAGCAGCTCCACTGAAGCTTTCTTT.

V usage is TRBV4-1 and J usage is TRBJ1-1; 11 bases map to TRBD1. Germline V gene lookup returns CDR1 MGHRA and CDR2 YSYEKL. Trimming took 1 base from V and 10 from J; bases not matched to a gene: 8. This CDR3 has 15 amino acids. CDR3 DNA sequence: TGCGCCAGCAGCCAAGTCGGACAGGGGGCGTTAGGAGCTTTCTTT. It yields the protein CASSQVGQGALGAFF.

This clonotype appeared a few times. The genes are TRBV6-7 and TRBJ1-2; 9 bases map to TRBD1. TRBV6-7 is flagged as an ORF with uncertain function. After removal of 2 bases from V and 5 bases from J, the junction contained 3 bases not matched to a gene. The CDR3 is 14 residues long. The CDR3 DNA reads as TGTGCCAGCAGTTACGGGACAGGGCCATATGGCTACACCTTC. As protein: CASSYGTGPYGYTF.